These T cell receptor beta chains were read from a single sample in a study of shared clonotypes between healthy human individuals. The table came from immunoSEQ multiplex PCR; TCRdb's copy has only in-frame clones and leaves some out. The data show roughly 1 million clones, around four fifths seen once. Specimen: memory CD4+ T cells sorted from blood. The receptors come from a man aged 18-30 years in good health. CDR3s include the opening cysteine and the closing phenylalanine or tryptophan. A D gene is named only where the DNA matches it firmly. Only some rows state a clone size, as once, few, many or a class for expanded clones.

D,J,size,V,DNA,CDR3
TRBD2,TRBJ2-1,.,TRBV4-1,TGCGCCAGCAGCCAAGTGGCGGGAGCCACTGATGAGCAGTTCTTC,CASSQVAGATDEQFF
.,TRBJ2-2,.,TRBV11-3,TGTGCCAGCCAGGCAGCGTCCGCGAACACCGGGGAGCTGTTTTTT,CASQAASANTGELFF
TRBD2,TRBJ2-3,many,TRBV11-3,TGTGCCAGCAGCTTAGGGCTGCGGGAGAGGGGCACAGATACGCAGTATTTT,CASSLGLRERGTDTQYF
.,TRBJ2-5,.,TRBV7-6,TGTGCCAGCAGCGCTGGGATAGAGACCCAGTACTTC,CASSAGIETQYF
.,TRBJ2-2,.,TRBV7-2,TGTGCCAGCAGCTTGGAGCAGGTCAGGGAGCTGTTTTTT,CASSLEQVRELFF
TRBD1,TRBJ1-2,.,TRBV9,TGTGCCAGCAGCGAGCCCCAATTGGGACAGACCGACTATGGCTACACCTTC,CASSEPQLGQTDYGYTF
.,TRBJ2-2,.,TRBV5-1,TGCGCCAGCAGCTTCGACAGGGCGGGAACCGGGGAGCTGTTTTTT,CASSFDRAGTGELFF
.,TRBJ1-1,.,TRBV30,TGTGCCTGGAGAAGGGGAAGAGACACTGAAGCTTTCTTT,CAWRRGRDTEAFF
TRBD1,TRBJ1-5,.,TRBV7-9,TGTGCCAGCAGCGTGACAGGGGGTCGGAGCAATCAGCCCCAGCATTTT,CASSVTGGRSNQPQHF
TRBD1,TRBJ1-4,few,TRBV6-5,TGTGCCAGCAGTTACACGACAGGGGTTGATGAAAAACTGTTTTTT,CASSYTTGVDEKLFF
.,TRBJ2-5,.,TRBV6-6,TGTGCCAGCAGTTCCCAGCGGGAAGAGACCCAGTACTTC,CASSSQREETQYF
.,TRBJ2-2,.,TRBV5-4,TGTGCCAGCAGGGAAAAAGGGGTAAACACCGGGGAGCTGTTTTTT,CASREKGVNTGELFF
TRBD1,TRBJ2-3,.,TRBV6-1,TGTGCCACCAAGAGGCAGGGGGCACTCACAGATACGCAGTATTTT,CATKRQGALTDTQYF
.,TRBJ2-1,.,TRBV12-5,TGTGCTAGTGGTTTGGACAAGAACAATGAGCAGTTCTTC,CASGLDKNNEQFF
.,TRBJ2-5,.,TRBV2,TGTGCCAGCAGCCCTTCCGTTAGGGGAGAGACCCAGTACTTC,CASSPSVRGETQYF
.,TRBJ2-6,.,TRBV2,TGTGCCAGCAGAGCGTCTGGGGCCAACGTCCTGACTTTC,CASRASGANVLTF
.,TRBJ1-2,many,TRBV29-1,TGCAGCGTTGGTTCTGGGTCCTATGGCTACACCTTC,CSVGSGSYGYTF
.,TRBJ1-1,.,TRBV27,TGTGCCAGCAGTGCCACCATAGGGAGCACTGAAGCTTTCTTT,CASSATIGSTEAFF
TRBD1,TRBJ1-1,.,TRBV30,TGTGCCTGGAGTGTAGGGGGCCCCCGGGGGCAAAGGAACACTGAAGCTTTCTTT,CAWSVGGPRGQRNTEAFF
TRBD2,TRBJ2-7,many,TRBV7-2,TGTGCCAGCAGCGAGGGCCTAGGGACTAGCGGGAGGGCCTACGAGCAGTACTTC,CASSEGLGTSGRAYEQYF
.,TRBJ2-3,.,TRBV19,TGTGCCAGTAGTGCCGGGACTCAGCGCACAGATACGCAGTATTTT,CASSAGTQRTDTQYF
TRBD1,TRBJ1-5,.,TRBV6-1,TGTGCCAGCAGTGCCCTGACAGGGGGCGATCAGCCCCAGCATTTT,CASSALTGGDQPQHF
.,TRBJ1-3,.,TRBV11-2,TGTGCCAGCAGCCTCCCCGGGTCGAGGGACACCATATATTTT,CASSLPGSRDTIYF
TRBD1,TRBJ1-2,.,TRBV5-4,TGTGCCAGCAGCTTGTCGACGACAGGGGCTATCTATGGCTACACCTTC,CASSLSTTGAIYGYTF
.,TRBJ1-4,few,TRBV5-6,TGTGCCAGCAGCTTAGACAGGTTAAGGGAAAAACTGTTTTTT,CASSLDRLREKLFF
.,TRBJ2-1,.,TRBV7-2,TGTGCCAGCAGCTTCGACTCTTACCCCTACAATGAGCAGTTCTTC,CASSFDSYPYNEQFF
.,TRBJ2-7,.,TRBV6-5,TGTGCCAGCACCCGGGGTCGTACCTACGAGCAGTACTTC,CASTRGRTYEQYF
.,TRBJ1-5,.,TRBV7-9,TGTGCCAGCAGCTTAGTGGGGACACTAAGCAATCAGCCCCAGCATTTT,CASSLVGTLSNQPQHF
.,TRBJ2-7,few,TRBV2,TGTGCCAGCAGTGAACTGGGTACCTACGAGCAGTACTTC,CASSELGTYEQYF
.,TRBJ1-6,.,TRBV6-1,TGTGCCAGCAGTGAAGCCGGGGGTAGTCTCCACTTT,CASSEAGGSLHF
TRBD2,TRBJ2-3,.,TRBV7-2,TGTGCCAGCAGCTCGACTAGCGGCGCGGGTACGCAGTATTTT,CASSSTSGAGTQYF
.,TRBJ1-2,.,TRBV19,TGTGCCAGTAGGGGACTGTTGGGGTATGGCTACACCTTC,CASRGLLGYGYTF
.,TRBJ2-7,once,TRBV5-6,TGTGCCAGCAGCTTGGATGGACACGGGGGGCAGGTCTACGAGCAGTACTTC,CASSLDGHGGQVYEQYF
.,TRBJ2-4,.,TRBV12-2,TGTGCAAGTCGCTTAATAGCGGGAGTAGCCAAAAACATTCAGTACTTC,CASRLIAGVAKNIQYF
.,TRBJ1-2,.,TRBV2,TGTGCCAGCCACACCCCATGGACCGACTATGGCTACACCTTC,CASHTPWTDYGYTF
.,TRBJ1-1,.,TRBV29-1,TGCAGCGTTGGGGGATGGGGCCGCACTGAAGCTTTCTTT,CSVGGWGRTEAFF
.,TRBJ2-1,.,TRBV27,TGTGCCAGCAGGTCGGGACTGGGCTCCTACAATGAGCAGTTCTTC,CASRSGLGSYNEQFF
.,TRBJ1-2,.,TRBV5-5,TGTGCCAGCAGCTTGTCTATACAGCTTAATGGCTACACCTTC,CASSLSIQLNGYTF
.,TRBJ1-5,many,TRBV2,TGTGCCAGCAGTGACCGTGGGACCCCGAATCAGCCCCAGCATTTT,CASSDRGTPNQPQHF
TRBD1,TRBJ2-7,.,TRBV7-9,TGTGCCAGCAGCTCCCAGGACAGGGGAACCTACGAGCAGTACTTC,CASSSQDRGTYEQYF
TRBD1,TRBJ2-2,once,TRBV5-1,TGCGCCAGCAAGGACAGGGATAACACCGGGGAGCTGTTTTTT,CASKDRDNTGELFF
.,TRBJ1-2,.,TRBV27,TGTGCCAGCAGTTTATCCAGCGGGATCGGGGGCTACACCTTC,CASSLSSGIGGYTF
.,TRBJ2-7,many,TRBV7-9,TGTGCCAGCAGCCCGCGGGACAGCCACTACGAGCAGTACTTC,CASSPRDSHYEQYF
.,TRBJ2-7,.,TRBV9,TGTGCCAGCAGCGTAGGGGGAAACGAGCAGTACTTC,CASSVGGNEQYF
TRBD2,TRBJ2-1,.,TRBV15,TGTGCCACCAGCACCCGGGGACTAGCGGCCTTCAATGAGCAGTTCTTC,CATSTRGLAAFNEQFF
TRBD1,TRBJ2-4,few,TRBV14,TGTGCCAGCAGCCAAGACCTTTTGGGACAGGGGGTCGCCGGCATTCAGTACTTC,CASSQDLLGQGVAGIQYF
.,TRBJ2-7,.,TRBV9,TGTGCCAGCAGCCCCGAAACGGGACCAGTAGGGGAGCAGTACTTC,CASSPETGPVGEQYF
TRBD2,TRBJ2-1,.,TRBV5-1,TGCGCCAGCAGCTTGCGACTAGCGGGGGCCGGGGAGCAGTTCTTC,CASSLRLAGAGEQFF
TRBD1,TRBJ1-2,.,TRBV6-6,TGTGCCAGCAGTTACGGGCAGGGGGGCGACTATGGCTACACCTTC,CASSYGQGGDYGYTF
.,TRBJ2-2,.,TRBV5-1,TGCGCCAGCAGCTGGCACACCGGGGAGCTGTTTTTT,CASSWHTGELFF